A selection of T cell receptor beta chains follows, all from one sample in a study of T cells in narcolepsy. Here immunoSEQ multiplex PCR was the method, and the copy in TCRdb shows in-frame clones only, minus some. The sample lists approximately 35,000 clones, around 90% occurring once. The sample was CD45RA- memory CD4+ T cells from PBMCs. These receptors were collected from a human donor with narcolepsy. CDR3s include the opening cysteine and the closing phenylalanine or tryptophan. A D gene is named only where the DNA matches it firmly. Clone size is stated in some rows and not others, as once, few, many or a class when expanded.

TRBV27,once,TRBJ2-1,TRBD2,TGTGCCAGCAGTTTATTTGGGAGGGCCCGTGAACAGTTCTTC,CASSLFGRAREQFF
TRBV2,-,TRBJ2-7,-,TGTGCCAGCAGCTTGTGGGCTAGCAGTGCCTACGAGCAGTACTTC,CASSLWASSAYEQYF
TRBV14,-,TRBJ1-2,TRBD1,TGTGCCAGCAGCCAAGGGACCTCCGGGACAGGGTCAGGTAGGTATGGCTACACCTTC,CASSQGTSGTGSGRYGYTF
TRBV5-1,-,TRBJ2-7,-,TGCGCCAGCAGCTCGGAGGGGCATTCCTACGAGCAGTACTTC,CASSSEGHSYEQYF
TRBV11-2,-,TRBJ2-7,-,TGTGCCAGCAGCTCCAAAAGCTCTTTGACGGAGCAGTACTTC,CASSSKSSLTEQYF
TRBV25-1,once,TRBJ1-3,-,TGTGCCAGCAGTGACCATGGAAACACCATATATTTT,CASSDHGNTIYF
TRBV7-2,-,TRBJ2-3,-,TGTGTCAGCACGACGATGGGGAGTACAGATACGCAGTATTTT,CVSTTMGSTDTQYF
TRBV18,-,TRBJ1-4,TRBD1,TGTGCCAGCTCGACAGGGGCCGTCGTCGAAAAACTGTTTTTT,CASSTGAVVEKLFF
TRBV7-2,once,TRBJ2-3,-,TGTGCCAGCAGCTTTACCACAAGCGGGAGCACAGATACGCAGTATTTT,CASSFTTSGSTDTQYF
TRBV5-4,-,TRBJ2-7,TRBD1,TGTGCCAGCAGCACGGACCTACAGGGGGGAGGCGGCGAGCAGTACTTC,CASSTDLQGGGGEQYF
TRBV18,-,TRBJ1-2,-,TGTGCCAGCTCATCAGACAGGAACTATGGCTACACCTTC,CASSSDRNYGYTF
TRBV9,-,TRBJ2-2,-,TGTGCCAGCGGTCGTGAATTTGGGAACACCGGGGAGCTGTTTTTT,CASGREFGNTGELFF
TRBV15,-,TRBJ2-5,TRBD2,TGTGCCACCAGCAGAGGAACTAGCGGGGGCCAAGAGACCCAGTACTTC,CATSRGTSGGQETQYF
TRBV7-2,-,TRBJ2-7,-,TGTGCCAGCAGCCCGGACACCTACGAGCAGTACTTC,CASSPDTYEQYF
TRBV5-5,-,TRBJ2-1,-,TGTGCCAGCAGCTTGGGGGTTCTCCTAAACAATGAGCAGTTCTTC,CASSLGVLLNNEQFF
TRBV5-4,-,TRBJ1-4,-,TGTGCCAGCAGCCCACTTCCAGGGACTAATGAAAAACTGTTTTTT,CASSPLPGTNEKLFF
TRBV7-3,-,TRBJ2-2,TRBD2,TGTGCCAGCAGCTTCACCGGAGTAGCGGGAGAGAAGCAGGCCGGGGAGCTGTTTTTT,CASSFTGVAGEKQAGELFF
TRBV5-1,-,TRBJ2-5,TRBD1,TGCGCCAGCAGCGAACCCGGGACAGGCACCCAGTACTTC,CASSEPGTGTQYF
TRBV28,-,TRBJ1-1,TRBD1,TGTGCCTCCAGAGGCACAGGGGGAAACACTGAAGCTTTCTTT,CASRGTGGNTEAFF
TRBV21-1,-,TRBJ2-7,-,TGTGCCAGCCCTCCTCCGCGGGACAGGTACGAGCAGTACTTC,CASPPPRDRYEQYF
TRBV7-9,-,TRBJ1-2,TRBD1,TGTGCCAGCAGCTTAGTCCAGGGGGCGCGGGGTAGTGGCTACACCTTC,CASSLVQGARGSGYTF
TRBV7-9,-,TRBJ1-1,TRBD1,TGTGCCAGCAGCTTACTTCGACAGGGGAGGACTGAAGCTTTCTTT,CASSLLRQGRTEAFF
TRBV30,-,TRBJ1-5,TRBD1,TGTGCCTGGAGAGACGACAGGGGGGCTCAGCCCCAGCATTTT,CAWRDDRGAQPQHF
TRBV2,-,TRBJ1-5,-,TGTGCCAGCGCCGGGACCCCGGTTGGGCCCCAGCATTTT,CASAGTPVGPQHF
TRBV5-1,-,TRBJ2-3,-,TGCGCCAGCAGCTTGGAAAGGGCCAGCGATACGCAGTATTTT,CASSLERASDTQYF
TRBV5-4,-,TRBJ2-3,-,TGTGCCAGCAGCACCCAGGACGGCACAGATACGCAGTATTTT,CASSTQDGTDTQYF
TRBV20-1,-,TRBJ2-7,-,TGCAGTGTTGCCGGATCCTACGAGCAGTACTTC,CSVAGSYEQYF
TRBV2,-,TRBJ2-3,TRBD2,TGTGCCAGCGGCATCGGACTAGCGGACACAGATACGCAGTATTTT,CASGIGLADTDTQYF
TRBV28,-,TRBJ2-5,TRBD2,TGTGCCAGCAGTTGGCTAGCGGGAGGACAAGAGACCCAGTACTTC,CASSWLAGGQETQYF
TRBV19,-,TRBJ2-4,TRBD1,TGTGCCAGTAGTCTTAGACAGGGGCTCCCAGGGCCCAAAAACATTCAGTACTTC,CASSLRQGLPGPKNIQYF
TRBV11-3,-,TRBJ2-7,TRBD1,TGTGCCAGCAGCTTTAGAGCTGGTGGACAGGGCACCTACGAGCAGTACTTC,CASSFRAGGQGTYEQYF
TRBV19,-,TRBJ2-3,-,TGTGCCAGTAGTTCAGGGAGCACAGATACGCAGTATTTT,CASSSGSTDTQYF
TRBV15,-,TRBJ2-1,TRBD2,TGTGCCACCAGCATGCCACTAGCGGGGGACAATGAGCAGTTCTTC,CATSMPLAGDNEQFF
TRBV27,-,TRBJ1-1,-,TGTGCCAGCAGTTTATTGGGGTACACTGAAGCTTTCTTT,CASSLLGYTEAFF
TRBV5-6,-,TRBJ2-1,-,TGTGCCAGCAGCTACGACACTAGCTCCTACAATGAGCAGTTCTTC,CASSYDTSSYNEQFF
TRBV13,-,TRBJ2-7,-,TGTGCCAGCAGCTCGCTCGGCGCCTACGAGCAGTACTTC,CASSSLGAYEQYF
TRBV6-1,once,TRBJ2-2,-,TGTGCCAGCAGTGGCGGACGGAACACCGGGGAGCTGTTTTTT,CASSGGRNTGELFF
TRBV20-1,-,TRBJ2-7,-,TGCAGTGCTGGGGAGACTTTCGAGCAGTACTTC,CSAGETFEQYF
TRBV2,few,TRBJ2-7,TRBD1,TGTGCCAGCACCCGGGACAGGAACTCCTACGAGCAGTACTTC,CASTRDRNSYEQYF
TRBV6-5,-,TRBJ1-4,-,TGTGCCAGCAGTTACTCGGGGGGAGGAGAAAAACTGTTTTTT,CASSYSGGGEKLFF
TRBV6-1,-,TRBJ2-1,-,TGTGCCAGCAGTGAAGCCCAGGGGCCGGACAATGAGCAGTTCTTC,CASSEAQGPDNEQFF
TRBV9,-,TRBJ1-3,-,TGTGCCAGCAGCGGGGACTTGTCTGGAAACACCATATATTTT,CASSGDLSGNTIYF
TRBV28,-,TRBJ2-1,TRBD1,TGTGCCAGCGGGAGCCTGAGCCCAGGGGGCTGGCAGTTCTTC,CASGSLSPGGWQFF
TRBV7-6,once,TRBJ2-7,TRBD1,TGTGCCAGCAGCTTAGCTCCGGGACAGGGGATCGAGCAGTACTTC,CASSLAPGQGIEQYF
TRBV28,-,TRBJ1-5,-,TGTGCCAGCAGACCGGTCAGCCAGCCCCAGCATTTT,CASRPVSQPQHF
TRBV6-6,-,TRBJ2-1,-,TGTGCCAGCACCCCGGATAACAATGAGCAGTTCTTC,CASTPDNNEQFF
TRBV6-5,once,TRBJ1-3,-,TGTGCCAGCGCACGGGCTTCGTTCTCTGGAAACACCATATATTTT,CASARASFSGNTIYF
TRBV2,-,TRBJ2-5,TRBD2,TGTGCCAGCAGTGTCGGCGCGAGCGGGGGGGCCGGAGGGACCCAGTACTTC,CASSVGASGGAGGTQYF
TRBV7-3,-,TRBJ2-1,TRBD2,TGTGCCAGCAGCTTAACGTTAGCGGGAGTTAGTGAGCAGTTCTTC,CASSLTLAGVSEQFF
TRBV5-8,-,TRBJ2-3,TRBD2,TGTGCCAGCAGCTTGACGGGAGGAGGTACAGATACGCAGTATTTT,CASSLTGGGTDTQYF
TRBV19,-,TRBJ2-6,-,TGTGCCAGTAGTATAGGTGCTGGGGCCAACGTCCTGACTTTC,CASSIGAGANVLTF
TRBV13,-,TRBJ2-3,TRBD2,TGTGCCAGCAGCTCCCTAGCGGGAGCGCTCCCAGATACGCAGTATTTT,CASSSLAGALPDTQYF
TRBV28,few,TRBJ1-3,-,TGTGCCAGCAAAACGGTACAACTCTCTGGAAACACCATATATTTT,CASKTVQLSGNTIYF
TRBV7-3,-,TRBJ1-1,-,TGTGCCAGCAGCCCGGGGGATCGAAGGACTGAAGCTTTCTTT,CASSPGDRRTEAFF
TRBV4-3,-,TRBJ2-1,-,TGCGCCAGCAGCCCGCGCCTATATCAGGGTGGCTCCTACAATGAGCAGCTCTTC,CASSPRLYQGGSYNEQLF
TRBV7-8,-,TRBJ2-1,-,TGTGCCAGCAGCTTAGGAGTTCTGGCCTACAATGAGCAGTTCTTC,CASSLGVLAYNEQFF
TRBV7-9,-,TRBJ1-1,-,TGTGCCAGCAGGCGAGGGGATAGCATGAACACTGAAGCTTTCTTT,CASRRGDSMNTEAFF